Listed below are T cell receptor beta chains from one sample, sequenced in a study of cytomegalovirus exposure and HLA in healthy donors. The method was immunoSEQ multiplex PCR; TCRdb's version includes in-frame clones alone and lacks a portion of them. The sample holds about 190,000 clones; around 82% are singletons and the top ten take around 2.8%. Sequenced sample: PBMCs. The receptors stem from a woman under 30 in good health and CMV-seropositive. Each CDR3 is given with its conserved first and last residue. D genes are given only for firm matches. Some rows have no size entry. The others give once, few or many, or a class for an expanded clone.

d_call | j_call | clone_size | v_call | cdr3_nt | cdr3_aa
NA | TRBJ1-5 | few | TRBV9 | TGTGCCAGCAGCCCAACAGGGCTCAATCAGCCCCAGCATTTT | CASSPTGLNQPQHF
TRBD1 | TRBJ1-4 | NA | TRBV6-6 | TGTGCCAGCAGTTACTCGAGCGACAGGGATGAAAAACTGTTTTTT | CASSYSSDRDEKLFF
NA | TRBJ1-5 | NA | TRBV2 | TGTGCCAGCAGTCGGGACACTTATAGCAATCAGCCCCAGCATTTT | CASSRDTYSNQPQHF
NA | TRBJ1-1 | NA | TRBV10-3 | TGTGCCATCTGCTTCGGGGTGAACACTGAAGCTTTCTTT | CAICFGVNTEAFF
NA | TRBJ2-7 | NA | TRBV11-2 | TGTGCCAGCAGCCTACCGAGCTACGAGCAGTACTTC | CASSLPSYEQYF
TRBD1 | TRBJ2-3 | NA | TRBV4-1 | TGCGCCAGCAGCCGGGGACAGCTCACAGATACGCAGTATTTT | CASSRGQLTDTQYF
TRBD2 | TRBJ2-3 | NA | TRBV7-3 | TGTGCCAGCAGCTTATATCCCAGCGGGGGTTCAGATACGCAGTATTTT | CASSLYPSGGSDTQYF
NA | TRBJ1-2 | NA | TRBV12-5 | TGTGCTAGTGGTCCCCCGCTCCAGGGGCCGAACTACACCTTC | CASGPPLQGPNYTF
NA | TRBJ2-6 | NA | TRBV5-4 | TGTGCCAGCAGCTTAGAATCCGGTGGGGCCAACGTCCTGACTTTC | CASSLESGGANVLTF
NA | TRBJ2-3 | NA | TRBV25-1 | TGTGCCAGCAGTTTAAAGGGGAAGGGCACAGATACGCAGTATTTT | CASSLKGKGTDTQYF
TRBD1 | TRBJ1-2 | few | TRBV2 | TGTGCCAGCACCACAGGGGGAGGTTACTATGGCTACACCTTC | CASTTGGGYYGYTF
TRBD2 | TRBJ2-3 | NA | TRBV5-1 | TGCGCCAGCAGCCAACCCCCCATGGTAGCGGGGACTACTAGCACAGATACGCAGTATTTT | CASSQPPMVAGTTSTDTQYF
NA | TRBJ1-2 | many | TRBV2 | TGTGCCAGCAGTGGTTCTATTTTGGGAGGCTATGGCTACACCTTC | CASSGSILGGYGYTF
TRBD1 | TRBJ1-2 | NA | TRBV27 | TGTGCCAGCAAACCGAGACAGGGTGAAAATGGCTACACCTTC | CASKPRQGENGYTF
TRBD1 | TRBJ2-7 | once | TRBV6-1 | TGTGCCAGCAGCCAACAGGGGACCGCCTACGAGCAGTACTTC | CASSQQGTAYEQYF
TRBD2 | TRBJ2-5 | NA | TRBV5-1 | TGCGCCAGCAGCCTAGCGGGGGACCAAGAGACCCAGTACTTC | CASSLAGDQETQYF
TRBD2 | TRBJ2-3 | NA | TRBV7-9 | TGTGCCAGCAGCGCCGGGACTAGCGGCCCCACAGATACGCAGTATTTT | CASSAGTSGPTDTQYF
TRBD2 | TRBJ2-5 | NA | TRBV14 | TGTGCCAGCAGCCAAGGACGGGGGGGCGTGGGAGAGACCCAGTACTTC | CASSQGRGGVGETQYF
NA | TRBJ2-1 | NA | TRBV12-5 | TGTGCTAGTGGTTTGGTAGTGGCGGGTTACAATGAGCAGTTCTTC | CASGLVVAGYNEQFF
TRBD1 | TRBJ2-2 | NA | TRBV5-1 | TGCGCCAGCAGTGGACAGGGGACGAACACCGGGGAGCTGTTTTTT | CASSGQGTNTGELFF
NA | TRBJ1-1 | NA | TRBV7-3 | TGTGCCAGCAGCTTAACTCGGCTTACGGGCACTGAAGCTTTCTTT | CASSLTRLTGTEAFF
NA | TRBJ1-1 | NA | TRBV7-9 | TGTGCCAGCAGCTCGCCGACGGGGTACACTGAAGCTTTCTTT | CASSSPTGYTEAFF
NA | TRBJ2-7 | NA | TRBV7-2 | TGTGCCAGCAGCCCCGGGACTTCTTACGAGCAGTACTTC | CASSPGTSYEQYF
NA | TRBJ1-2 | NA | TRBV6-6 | TGTGCCAGCAGTCGGGACAATCGTGGCTACACCTTC | CASSRDNRGYTF
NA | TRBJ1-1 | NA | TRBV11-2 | TGTGCCAGCAGCCGGAAACGGGACACTGAAGCTTTCTTT | CASSRKRDTEAFF
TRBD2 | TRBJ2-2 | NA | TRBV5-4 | TGTGCCAGCAGCTCTTCCAGCGGGGGGGATGGCGGGGAGCTGTTTTTT | CASSSSSGGDGGELFF
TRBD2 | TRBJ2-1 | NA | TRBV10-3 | TGTGCCATCAGTGACAGCGGGGCCGGCTACAATGAGCAGTTCTTC | CAISDSGAGYNEQFF
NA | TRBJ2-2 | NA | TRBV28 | TGTGCCAGCAGCGACACCGCAAGGAACACCGGGGAGCTGTTTTTT | CASSDTARNTGELFF
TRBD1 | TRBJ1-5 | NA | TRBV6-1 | TGTGCCAGCAGTGAAGGGTTTGGAGGAACAGGGGCCCTCAATCAGCCCCAGCATTTT | CASSEGFGGTGALNQPQHF
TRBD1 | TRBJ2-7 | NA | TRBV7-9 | TGTGCCAGCAGCGCGGGACAGGGGGAATCCTACGAGCAGTACTTC | CASSAGQGESYEQYF
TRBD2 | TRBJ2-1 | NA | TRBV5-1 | TGCGCCAGCAGCTTGGAGCTAGCGGGGGCCCGCAGAAATAATGAGCAGTTCTTC | CASSLELAGARRNNEQFF
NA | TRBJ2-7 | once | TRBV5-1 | TGCGCCAGCAGCGCACAGGGCCCCTTCTCCTACGAGCAGTACTTC | CASSAQGPFSYEQYF
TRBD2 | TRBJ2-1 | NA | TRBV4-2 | TGTGCCAGCAGCCGCGTAGCTACTAGCGGGGGCCTGAGCTCCTACAATGAGCAGTTCTTC | CASSRVATSGGLSSYNEQFF
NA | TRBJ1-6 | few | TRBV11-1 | TGTGCCAGCAGCTTTACCGCTCAAGCTAAGTTTTCACCCCTCCACTTT | CASSFTAQAKFSPLHF
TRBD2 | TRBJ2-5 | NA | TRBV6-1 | TGTGCCAGCGACATCCCGGGACTAGGTGAGACCCAGTACTTC | CASDIPGLGETQYF
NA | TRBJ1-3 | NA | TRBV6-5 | TGTGCCAGCAGTTATCGTGTGGGGGGCTCTGGAAACACCATATATTTT | CASSYRVGGSGNTIYF
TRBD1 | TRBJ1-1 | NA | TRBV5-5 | TGTGCCAGCAGCCCCCCCGGGACAGGGAACACTGAAGCTTTCTTT | CASSPPGTGNTEAFF
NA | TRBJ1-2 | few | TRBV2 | TGTGCCAGCAGTGTAGGGGATGTTGATGGCTACACCTTC | CASSVGDVDGYTF
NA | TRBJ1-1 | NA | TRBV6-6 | TGTGCCAGCAGTTACTCTGGGGGCCCGAACACTGAAGCTTTCTTT | CASSYSGGPNTEAFF
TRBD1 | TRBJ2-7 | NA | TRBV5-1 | TGCGCCAGCAGCTTGGGACAGGGGGCTTCCTACGAGCAGTACTTC | CASSLGQGASYEQYF
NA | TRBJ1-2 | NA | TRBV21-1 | TGTGCCAGCAGCCCCCGGACAGCCACCGGTATTCGCTATGGCTACACCTTC | CASSPRTATGIRYGYTF
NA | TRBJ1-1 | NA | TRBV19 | TGTGCCAGTAGTGTAACAGGGCTTAACACTGAAGCTTTCTTT | CASSVTGLNTEAFF
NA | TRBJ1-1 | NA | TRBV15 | TGTGCCACCAGCAGAGAAGAGGCGAACACTGAAGCTTTCTTT | CATSREEANTEAFF
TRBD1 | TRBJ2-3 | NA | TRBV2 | TGTGCCAGCAGCGAGGGACAGAACCTTAGCACAGATACGCAGTATTTT | CASSEGQNLSTDTQYF
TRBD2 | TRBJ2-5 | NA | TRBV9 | TGTGCCAGCAGCTCCAGCGGGGGTGGGGAGACCCAGTACTTC | CASSSSGGGETQYF
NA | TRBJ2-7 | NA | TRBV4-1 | TGCGCCAGCAGTTTACCGGGATACGAGCAGTACTTC | CASSLPGYEQYF
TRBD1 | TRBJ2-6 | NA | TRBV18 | TGTGCCAGCTCACCGGGGACAGGCACTGGGGCCAACGTCCTGACTTTC | CASSPGTGTGANVLTF
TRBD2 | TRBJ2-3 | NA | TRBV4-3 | TGCGCCAGCAGCCACCGAGCGGGAAACCCCATTGATACGCAGTATTTT | CASSHRAGNPIDTQYF
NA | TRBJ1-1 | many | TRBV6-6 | TGTGCCAGCAGTTACTCTCCAGGGTTGAACACTGAAGCTTTCTTT | CASSYSPGLNTEAFF
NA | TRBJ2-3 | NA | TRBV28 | TGTGCCACTACGGGGAGGAGGGGTCCCCATACGCAGTATTTT | CATTGRRGPHTQYF
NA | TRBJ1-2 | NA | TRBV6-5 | TGTGCCAGCAGTCCCCGACAGATCTATGGCTACACCTTC | CASSPRQIYGYTF
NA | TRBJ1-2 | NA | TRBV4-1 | TGCGCCAGCAGCCACGATCGACAGAACTATGGCTACACCTTC | CASSHDRQNYGYTF